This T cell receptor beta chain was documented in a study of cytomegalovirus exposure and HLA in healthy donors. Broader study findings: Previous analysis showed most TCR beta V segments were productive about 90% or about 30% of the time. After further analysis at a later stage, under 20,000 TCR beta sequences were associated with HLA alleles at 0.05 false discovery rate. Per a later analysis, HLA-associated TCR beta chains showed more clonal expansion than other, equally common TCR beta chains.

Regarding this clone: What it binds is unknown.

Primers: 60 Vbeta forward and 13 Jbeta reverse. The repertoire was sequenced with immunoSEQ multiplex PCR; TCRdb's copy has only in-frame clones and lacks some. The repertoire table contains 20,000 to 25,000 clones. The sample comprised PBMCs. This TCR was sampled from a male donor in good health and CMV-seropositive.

As DNA, the CDR3 is TGCGCCAGCAGCGACCCTACTACAGGGGGCTACGAGCAGTACTTC. Protein sequence: CASSDPTTGGYEQYF. The chain is built from TRBV5-1 and TRBJ2-7; 8 positions agree with TRBD1. Germline CDR1 and CDR2: SGHRS and YFSETQ. V shed 4 bases and J 3 bases; nucleotides not matched to a gene: 9. The CDR3 is 15 amino acids.